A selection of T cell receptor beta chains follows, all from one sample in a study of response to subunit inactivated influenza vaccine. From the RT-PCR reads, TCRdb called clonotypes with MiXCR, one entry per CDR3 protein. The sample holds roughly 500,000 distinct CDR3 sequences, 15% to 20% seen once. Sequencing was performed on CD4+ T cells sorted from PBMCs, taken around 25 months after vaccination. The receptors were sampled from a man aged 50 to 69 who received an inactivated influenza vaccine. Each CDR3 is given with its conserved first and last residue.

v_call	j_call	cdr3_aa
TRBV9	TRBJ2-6	CASSLQDRGSSGANVLTF
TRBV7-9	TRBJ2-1	CASSPRISKGNEQFF
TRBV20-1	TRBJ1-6	CSASFGRYRPLHF
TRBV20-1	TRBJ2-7	CRGDRDSYEQYF
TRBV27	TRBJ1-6	CASSFQSGGNSPLHF
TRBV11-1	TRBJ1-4	CASSLFVGIIREDEKLFF
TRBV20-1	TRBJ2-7	CSVTPGTGFIYEQYF
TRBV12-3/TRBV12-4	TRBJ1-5	CASSFLGAGQPQHF
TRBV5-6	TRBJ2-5	CASSLIQQETQYF
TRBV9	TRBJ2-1	CASSVDRASYNEQFF
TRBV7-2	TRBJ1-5	CASSRQAGDQPQHF
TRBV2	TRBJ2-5	CASETSTETQYF
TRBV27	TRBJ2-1	CASSWNTGAIYNEQFF
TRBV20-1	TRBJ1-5	CSALSYKGPQHF
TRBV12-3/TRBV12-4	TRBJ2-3	CASSFGGLISDTQYF
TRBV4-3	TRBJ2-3	CASSQEGPLSTDTQYF
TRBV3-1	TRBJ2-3	CASSQTYTDTQYF
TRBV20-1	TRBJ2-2	CSASGQLNTGELFF
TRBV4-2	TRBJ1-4	CASSQDAGTDNEKLFF
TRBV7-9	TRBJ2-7	CASSLMGEQYF
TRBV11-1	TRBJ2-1	CASSLVLRTPFGYNEQFF
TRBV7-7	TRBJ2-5	CASSFGTSGSGETQYF
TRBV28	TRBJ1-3	CASSQGGAGSSGNTIYF
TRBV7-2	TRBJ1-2	CASSLGGTGLYGYTF
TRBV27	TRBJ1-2	CASSSPSLGEYGYTF
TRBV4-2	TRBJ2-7	CASSLGTSSYEQYF
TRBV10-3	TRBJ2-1	CAISESGGGSYNEQFF
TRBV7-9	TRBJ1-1	CASSLEQVNTEAFF
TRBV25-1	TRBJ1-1	CASSEEGHTNTEAFF
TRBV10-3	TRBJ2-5	CAISLTSGLQETQYF
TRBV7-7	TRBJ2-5	CASSFLGIQETQYF
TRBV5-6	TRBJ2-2	CASSPDRVNTGELFF
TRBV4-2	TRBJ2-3	CASRWAGGGTDTQYF
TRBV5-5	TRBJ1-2	CASNAVGQPSYGYTF
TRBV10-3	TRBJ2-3	CATGGGSTDTQYF
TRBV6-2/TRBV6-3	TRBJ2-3	CASSARRDTDTQYF
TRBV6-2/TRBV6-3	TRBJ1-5	CASTLSSPTQPQHF
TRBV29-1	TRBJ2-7	CSAGSTGRREQYF
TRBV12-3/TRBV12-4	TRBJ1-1	CASSRADTNTEAFF
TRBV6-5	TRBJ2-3	CASSYRRVFTDTQYF
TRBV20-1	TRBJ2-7	CSAAQGQGALAYEQYF
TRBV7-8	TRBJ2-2	CASSVPGRPTGELFF
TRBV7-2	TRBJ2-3	CASSLFPAGASTDTQYF
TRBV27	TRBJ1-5	CASSLSVTGSHQPQHF
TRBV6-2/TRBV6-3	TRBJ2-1	CASISGPYNEQFF
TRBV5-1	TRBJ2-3	CASSEAWADTQYF
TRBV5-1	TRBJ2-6	CASRVNSGANVLTF
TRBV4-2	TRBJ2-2	CASSQDFLKSGELFF
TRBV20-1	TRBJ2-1	CSARAVGGPSSYNEQFF
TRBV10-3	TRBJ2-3	CAISEPDRGRDTQYF
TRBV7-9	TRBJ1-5	CASSKQGDNQPQHF
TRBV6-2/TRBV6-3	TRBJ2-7	CVSSRPVTGNSYEQYF